A selection of T cell receptor beta chains follows, all from one sample in a study of CD8+ T cells in alopecia areata. Using immunoSEQ multiplex PCR, the repertoire was profiled, and TCRdb retains in-frame clones only, with some absent. Among fewer than 250,000 clones listed, approximately 60% were seen once. The sample was CD4+ T cells sorted from blood, taken at week 4, from a patient treated with tofacitinib. The receptors stem from a human donor with alopecia areata. Both conserved end residues are part of each CDR3. D genes are given only for firm matches. Rows give clone size only sometimes, using once, few, many, or a class for an expanded clone.

TRBJ2-7	TRBV18	once	.	CASSARDTTSEQYF
TRBJ1-5	TRBV29-1	few	TRBD1	CSVEDREDQHF
TRBJ2-3	TRBV30	.	TRBD2	CAWTSGGATDTQYF
TRBJ2-7	TRBV7-2	.	.	CASSSGQIYEQYF
TRBJ1-2	TRBV30	.	.	CAWSTGVYGYTF
TRBJ2-7	TRBV7-2	.	.	CASSLGLNVSPEQYF
TRBJ2-7	TRBV7-9	.	TRBD1	CASSLTGGSYEQYF
TRBJ2-4	TRBV29-1	.	.	CSVSGVLTKNIQYF
TRBJ2-7	TRBV30	once	TRBD1	CAWSVRKATGAFYEQYF
TRBJ1-2	TRBV7-2	.	.	CASSTPVANYGYTF
TRBJ1-4	TRBV29-1	.	.	CSVVGEGDEKLFF
TRBJ2-1	TRBV14	.	TRBD2	CASSQRLASGSYEQFF
TRBJ1-2	TRBV14	.	.	CASSRGTVHGYTF
TRBJ2-7	TRBV18	.	TRBD1	CASSPGTGTYEQYF
TRBJ1-4	TRBV5-1	.	.	CASGRNLNEKLFF
TRBJ2-5	TRBV29-1	few	TRBD1	CSVEGTVPETQYF
TRBJ2-7	TRBV7-6	.	TRBD2	CASSQGTSGYEQYF
TRBJ1-4	TRBV29-1	few	.	CSVGIGVEKLFF